These 30 T cell receptor beta chains originate from one sample sequenced in a study of monozygotic twins with cystic fibrosis. Here immunoSEQ multiplex PCR was the method, and the copy in TCRdb shows in-frame clones only, minus some. The sample lists fewer than 30,000 clones; roughly nine tenths were seen once. The sequenced material came from blood. Source of these receptors: a girl aged 2 to 9 with cystic fibrosis.

The J gene is TRBJ2-7, the V gene TRBV25-1; 8 bases line up with TRBD1. Germline values: CDR1 MGHDK, CDR2 SYGVNS. With 3 bases clipped from V and 3 bases from J, the junction kept 1 base outside the gene matches. The CDR3 has 13 amino acids. CDR3 loop: CASSDRGRYEQYF. The CDR3 nucleotides read TGTGCCAGCAGTGACAGGGGGCGCTACGAGCAGTACTTC.

The chain links TRBV13 to TRBJ2-3, with 13 bases lining up with TRBD2. The CDR3 is 18 amino acids. The germline V gene has CDR1 PRHDT and CDR2 FYEKMQ (reference sequence). Trimming at V came to 5 bases and at J to 2 bases, leaving 10 bases not matched to a gene. This CDR3 is CASSHNGLAGDNTDTQYF. The CDR3 nucleotides are TGTGCCAGCAGCCATAACGGACTAGCGGGGGACAACACAGATACGCAGTATTTT.

The chain carries TRBV19 and TRBJ2-1; 8 nucleotides line up with TRBD2. V trimming: 5 bases; J trimming: 10 bases; junction bases outside the gene matches: 4. This CDR3 is built from 12 residues. Germline-derived CDR1 and CDR2 are LNHDA and SQIVND (reference sequence). CDR3 bases: TGTGCCAGTAGTGTTAGCGGGGAAGAGCAGTTCTTC. Protein: CASSVSGEEQFF.

The rearrangement links TRBV6-6 to TRBJ1-1; 7 nucleotides agree with TRBD1. The CDR3 runs 15 residues. J gave up 0 bases and V 5 bases, and 6 bases lay outside the gene matches. Germline CDR1 MNHNY, CDR2 SVGAGI (reference sequence). DNA for the CDR3: TGTGCCAGCAGTAGTCCGGGACAGCTGAACACTGAAGCTTTCTTT. This sequence encodes CASSSPGQLNTEAFF.

The rearrangement uses TRBV2 and TRBJ1-3, with 7 positions matching TRBD1. CDR1 is SNHLY and CDR2 is FYNNEI in the germline V gene. This CDR3 has 14 amino acids. After removal of 9 bases from V and 0 bases from J, the junction contained 5 bases not matched to a gene. The CDR3, as DNA: TGTGCCAGGGGGGGGACAGACTCTGGAAACACCATATATTTT. Protein: CARGGTDSGNTIYF.

V is TRBV29-1 and J is TRBJ1-1; weak D call: TRBD1 (6 bases). The CDR3 consists of 13 residues. V lost 6 bases and J 11 bases, leaving 22 bases between the germline ends. CDR1 SQVTM and CDR2 ANQGSEA come from the germline V gene. The CDR3 coding sequence is TGCAGCGTGGGCGTACAGGGTCCTGGGATGGCTTTCTTT. This codes for CSVGVQGPGMAFF.

The chain combines TRBV6-5 with TRBJ1-6; a possible D gene is TRBD1 (5 bases). Trimming removed 5 bases at V and 6 bases at J, with 8 bases between. The CDR3 consists of 13 residues. CDR1 is MNHEY and CDR2 is SVGAGI in the germline V gene. The CDR3 DNA reads TGTGCCAGCAGTACTCAGGGTAATTCACCCCTCCACTTT. Residues: CASSTQGNSPLHF.

The rearrangement uses TRBV7-6 and TRBJ2-5; D unclear. With 4 bases removed from V and 5 bases from J, the gap between germline ends came to 11 bases. Germline V CDR1 and CDR2: SGHVS, FNYEAQ. The CDR3 is 13 residues long. CDR3 loop: CASSSFSTETQYF. Here the CDR3 DNA reads TGTGCCAGCAGCTCCTTTTCGACGGAGACCCAGTACTTC.

The chain combines TRBV6-1 with TRBJ2-1; 9 bases agree with TRBD1. The J segment lost 5 bases and the V segment lost 7 bases, leaving 9 bases of the junction unmatched. The CDR3 sequence is 15 residues long. Per the germline V gene, CDR1 is MNHNS and CDR2 is SASEGT. The CDR3 region has the DNA TGTGCCAGCATGCCCGGGACAGGGCCCAACAATGAGCAGTTCTTC. It is translated as CASMPGTGPNNEQFF.

The V call is TRBV7-2, the J call TRBJ1-3; D is unclear. The germline CDR1 and CDR2 sequences are SGHTA and FQGNSA. V was shortened by 1 base and J by 7 bases, with 8 bases between the two germline ends. The CDR3 sequence is 13 residues long. The CDR3 loop reads CASSLEITNTIYF. In nucleotides, the CDR3 is TGTGCCAGCAGCTTAGAGATAACGAACACCATATATTTT.

The chain combines TRBV7-2 with TRBJ1-1; perhaps TRBD1 as D (6 bases). Germline-derived CDR1 and CDR2 are SGHTA and FQGNSA. The CDR3 is made up of 15 amino acids. The V end lost 1 base, the J end lost 4 bases, and 13 bases lay between the germline ends. CDR3 DNA sequence: TGTGCCAGCAGCTTAGTCTCTCAGGGGAGCACTGAAGCTTTCTTT. Protein product: CASSLVSQGSTEAFF.

V and J are TRBV5-1 and TRBJ1-1, with unresolved D. Trimming stripped 5 bases from V and 0 bases from J, with 8 bases between. The germline CDR1 and CDR2 sequences are SGHRS and YFSETQ. CDR3 length: 13 amino acids. This chain's CDR3 is CASRTQMNTEAFF. CDR3 DNA sequence: TGCGCCAGCAGGACCCAAATGAACACTGAAGCTTTCTTT.

The gene calls are TRBV13 and TRBJ1-1; D unresolved. CDR3 length: 12 amino acids. Germline V gene data show CDR1 as PRHDT and CDR2 as FYEKMQ (reference sequence). V was shortened by 6 bases and J by 0 bases, with 5 bases between the two germline ends. Here the CDR3 DNA reads TGTGCCAGCAGGCGCCTGAACACTGAAGCTTTCTTT. This encodes CASRRLNTEAFF.

The chain carries TRBV14 and TRBJ1-4; no reliable D call. Germline V CDR1 and CDR2: SGHDN, FVKESK. V was clipped by 2 bases and J by 8 bases, with 9 bases between them. The CDR3 consists of 13 residues. CDR3: CASSQLGTEKLFF. In DNA form, the CDR3 reads TGTGCCAGCAGCCAACTGGGTACCGAAAAACTGTTTTTT. Combining the CDR3 with reference TRBV14 and TRBJ1-4 gives the whole variable domain EAGVTQFPSHSVIEKGQTVTLRCDPISGHDNLYWYRRVMGKEIKFLLHFVKESKQDESGMPNNRFLAERTGGTYSTLKVQPAELEDSGVYFCASSQLGTEKLFFGSGTQLSVL.

Only one count was recorded for this clone. The chain employs TRBV7-2 and TRBJ1-2; TRBD1 might be the D (5 bases). Germline CDR1 SGHTA, CDR2 FQGNSA. The V end lost 6 bases, the J end lost 4 bases, and 27 bases lay between the germline ends. This CDR3 is built from 18 residues. CDR3 nucleotides: TGTGCCAGCAGTTTGTCTCAGGGAACCTTAACCTCCCTCTATGGCTACACCTTC. This translates into CASSLSQGTLTSLYGYTF.

The chain uses TRBV29-1 and TRBJ2-7; 7 nucleotides agree with TRBD1. Germline V lookup: CDR1 SQVTM, CDR2 ANQGSEA. Trimming at V came to 7 bases and at J to 9 bases, leaving 18 bases not matched to a gene. The CDR3 consists of 14 residues. The CDR3 sequence: CSADSGQAPGGQYF. The CDR3 nucleotides are TGCAGCGCAGACTCTGGACAGGCCCCAGGGGGGCAGTACTTC.

The chain links TRBV30 to TRBJ2-1; 9 bases match TRBD2. Trimming took 4 bases from V and 2 from J; bases not matched to a gene: 0. The germline gives CDR1 GTSNPN, CDR2 SVGIG (reference sequence). This CDR3 is built from 13 residues. The CDR3 loop reads CAWTSGAYNEQFF. The CDR3 DNA follows: TGTGCCTGGACTAGCGGGGCCTACAATGAGCAGTTCTTC.

The chain combines TRBV5-1 with TRBJ2-1; tentative D call: TRBD2 (6 bases). Per the germline V gene, CDR1 is SGHRS and CDR2 is YFSETQ. This CDR3 comprises 15 residues. Trimming left V 0 bases short and J 11 bases short, with 18 bases between. This chain's CDR3 is CASSLVAGLDGQQFF. For the CDR3, the DNA is TGCGCCAGCAGCTTGGTTGCGGGGTTGGACGGGCAGCAGTTCTTC. The full variable domain, rest sourced from reference TRBV5-1 and TRBJ2-1, is KAGVTQTPRYLIKTRGQQVTLSCSPISGHRSVSWYQQTPGQGLQFLFEYFSETQRNKGNFPGRFSGRQFSNSRSEMNVSTLELGDSALYLCASSLVAGLDGQQFFGPGTRLTVL.

The gene calls are TRBV5-1 and TRBJ1-2; a possible D gene is TRBD1 (5 bases). Germline V gene data show CDR1 as SGHRS and CDR2 as YFSETQ. Trimming left V 3 bases short and J 4 bases short, with 13 bases between. This CDR3 contains 14 residues. CDR3 sequence reads: CASSWGTGSYGYTF. CDR3 nucleotide sequence: TGCGCCAGCAGCTGGGGGACCGGTAGCTATGGCTACACCTTC.

The chain joins TRBV7-3 to TRBJ2-2, with D unclear. V was pared by 0 bases and J by 6 bases, with 11 bases between. Looked up from germline, CDR1 is SGHTA and CDR2 is FQGTGA. The CDR3 runs 15 residues. The CDR3 DNA follows: TGTGCCAGCAGCTTAACTGGCCTTACGCCCGGGGAGCTGTTTTTT. Translation gives CASSLTGLTPGELFF.

The rearrangement joins TRBV4-1 to TRBJ1-5, with 8 bases identical to TRBD1. The V segment lost 1 base and the J segment 6 bases; nucleotides outside the gene matches: 5. The CDR3 runs to 15 residues. Per the germline V gene, CDR1 is MGHRA and CDR2 is YSYEKL. DNA for the CDR3: TGCGCCAGCAGCCAAGCGGACAGGGAGTTTCAGCCCCAGCATTTT. Residues: CASSQADREFQPQHF.

This clone has a single count. The chain couples TRBV7-2 to TRBJ2-2; possibly TRBD2 for D (6 bases). Germline lookup yields CDR1 SGHTA and CDR2 FQGNSA. CDR3 length: 15 residues. V was clipped by 4 bases and J by 4 bases, with 13 bases between them. CDR3 sequence (DNA): TGTGCCAGCAGCTCTCGGCAGGGAGGCACCGGGGAGCTGTTTTTT. Translated, it gives CASSSRQGGTGELFF.

The V gene is TRBV14, the J gene TRBJ2-7; D is unresolved. This CDR3 is built from 13 residues. V lost 0 bases and J lost 6, with 9 bases in between. Per germline, CDR1 SGHDN and CDR2 FVKESK. The CDR3 sequence: CASSQDLRSEQYF. The CDR3 bases are TGTGCCAGCAGCCAAGATCTTAGGTCCGAGCAGTACTTC.

The V call is TRBV5-1, the J call TRBJ1-6; perhaps TRBD1 as D (6 bases). CDR1 and CDR2 (germline): SGHRS, YFSETQ. Deletions cut 0 bases from V and 10 bases from J, with 20 bases between. The CDR3 runs 17 residues. The DNA of the CDR3 is TGCGCCAGCAGCTTGGTTCCCGGGGCAGGGGCAGGGTCACCCCTCCACTTT. Amino acid sequence: CASSLVPGAGAGSPLHF.

This clone is a singleton in its sample. The chain recombines TRBV6-1 with TRBJ2-5; D possibly matches TRBD1 or TRBD2 (5 bases each). Germline-derived CDR1 and CDR2 are MNHNS and SASEGT. CDR3 length: 12 residues. Trimming took off 7 bases at V and 5 bases at J, with 11 bases between the two ends. Written as DNA, the CDR3 is TGTGCCAGCACTCCGGGGCCTGAGACCCAGTACTTC. This sequence encodes CASTPGPETQYF.

This clone has only one observation. The chain uses TRBV7-6 and TRBJ2-3, with 8 bases matching TRBD2. The V gene's germline CDR1 is SGHVS and CDR2 FNYEAQ. This CDR3 has 17 residues. J was trimmed by 4 bases and V by 1 base; bases with no gene match: 10. The DNA for the CDR3 is TGTGCCAGCAGCTTAGTGGCCGCCGGGGGGGCCCCAGATACGCAGTATTTT. Its translation is CASSLVAAGGAPDTQYF.

This clone was seen a handful of times. The rearrangement joins TRBV25-1 to TRBJ1-4, with D possibly TRBD1 on 6 matching bases. Trimming took off 6 bases at V and 7 bases at J, with 15 bases between the two ends. The CDR3 consists of 14 residues. Germline lookup yields CDR1 MGHDK and CDR2 SYGVNS. CDR3 DNA sequence: TGTGCCAGCAGACGAACAGGGTCTGGTGAAAAACTGTTTTTT. It is translated as CASRRTGSGEKLFF.

The genes are TRBV25-1 and TRBJ1-5; weak D call: TRBD1 (6 bases). The CDR3 is made up of 17 amino acids. The V gene's germline CDR1 is MGHDK and CDR2 SYGVNS. Between the trimmed V and J ends, which lost 0 bases and 5 bases, there was a span of 17 bases. CDR3 region: CASSEYPRTADDQPQHF. The CDR3 nucleotides read TGTGCCAGCAGTGAATACCCCAGGACAGCGGACGATCAGCCCCAGCATTTT.

This chain connects TRBV30 to TRBJ1-1; D is unclear. Trimming left V 2 bases short and J 5 bases short, with 12 bases between. CDR1 is GTSNPN, CDR2 SVGIG, per germline (reference sequence). CDR3 length: 13 residues. CDR3 in DNA: TGTGCCTGGAGTCCCGGGCGAGGGACTGAAGCTTTCTTT. Translating gives CAWSPGRGTEAFF.

This clone was seen only once. The chain couples TRBV4-3 to TRBJ2-7; TRBD2 agrees at 7 bases. There are 15 residues in the CDR3. With V trimmed by 0 bases and J by 3 bases, 5 bases remained unmatched. The V gene's germline CDR1 is LGHNA and CDR2 YSLEER. CDR3: CASSQEWGGYYEQYF. Here the CDR3 DNA reads TGCGCCAGCAGCCAAGAGTGGGGGGGATACTACGAGCAGTACTTC.